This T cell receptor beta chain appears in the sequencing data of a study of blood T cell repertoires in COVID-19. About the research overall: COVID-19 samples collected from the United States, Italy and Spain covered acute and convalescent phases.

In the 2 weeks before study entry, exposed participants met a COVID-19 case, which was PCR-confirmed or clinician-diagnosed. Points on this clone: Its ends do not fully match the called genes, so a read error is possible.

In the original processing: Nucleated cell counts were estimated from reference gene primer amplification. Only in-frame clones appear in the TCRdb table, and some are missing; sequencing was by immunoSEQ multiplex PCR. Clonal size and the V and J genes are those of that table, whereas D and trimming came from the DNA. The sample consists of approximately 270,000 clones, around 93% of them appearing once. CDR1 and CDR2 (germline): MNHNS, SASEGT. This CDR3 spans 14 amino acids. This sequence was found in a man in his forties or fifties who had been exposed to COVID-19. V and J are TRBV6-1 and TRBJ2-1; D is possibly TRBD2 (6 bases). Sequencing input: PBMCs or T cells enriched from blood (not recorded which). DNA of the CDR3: TGTGCCAGCATTGAACGGGAGAAGAACAATGAGCAGTTCTTC. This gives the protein CASIEREKNNEQFF.